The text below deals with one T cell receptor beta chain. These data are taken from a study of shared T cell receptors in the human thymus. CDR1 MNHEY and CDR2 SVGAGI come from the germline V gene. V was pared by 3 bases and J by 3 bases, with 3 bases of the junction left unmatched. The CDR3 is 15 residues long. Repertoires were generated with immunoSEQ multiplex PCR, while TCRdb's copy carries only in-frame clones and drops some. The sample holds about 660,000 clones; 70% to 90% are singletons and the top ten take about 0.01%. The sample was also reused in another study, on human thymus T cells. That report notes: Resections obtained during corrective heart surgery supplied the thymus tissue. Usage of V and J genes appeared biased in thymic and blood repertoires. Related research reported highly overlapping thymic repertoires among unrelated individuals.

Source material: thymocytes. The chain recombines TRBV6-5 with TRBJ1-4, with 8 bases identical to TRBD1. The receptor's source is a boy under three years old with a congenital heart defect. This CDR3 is CASSYTGGANEKLFF. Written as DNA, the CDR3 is TGTGCCAGCAGTTATACAGGGGGAGCTAATGAAAAACTGTTTTTT.